This T cell receptor (beta chain) is drawn from a study of PD-1 blockade in classical Hodgkin lymphoma. CDR1 is SEHNR and CDR2 is FQNEAQ in the germline V gene (reference sequence). Trimming took 3 bases from V and 8 from J; bases not matched to a gene: 5. CDR3 length: 15 amino acids. This table comes from immunoSEQ multiplex PCR, and its TCRdb copy is limited to in-frame clones, with some not included. The sample shows around 26,000 clones, almost 70% of them seen only once. All patients experienced relapse after autologous stem cell transplantation, and brentuximab vedotin exposure was variable. The sequencing used peripheral blood mononuclear cells (PBMCs), collected at baseline. This chain uses TRBV7-9 with TRBJ1-6; 9 positions agree with TRBD1. The source of this sequence is a human donor with classical Hodgkin lymphoma. CDR3 residues: CASSFPDRGDSPLHF. The CDR3 bases are TGTGCCAGCAGCTTTCCCGACAGGGGGGATTCACCCCTCCACTTT.